This TCR beta chain emerged from a study of cytomegalovirus exposure and HLA in healthy donors. A multiplex PCR was run with 60 Vbeta primers and 13 Jbeta primers. Sequencing was performed with immunoSEQ multiplex PCR; in TCRdb, only in-frame clones are kept and a portion is missing. The repertoire consists of over 200,000 clones, with over 70% occurring once and the leading ten covering 2.5% to 3.5%. V was clipped by 0 bases and J by 8 bases, with 11 bases between them. Germline V gene sequence: CDR1 SGHDT, CDR2 YYEEEE. This CDR3 has 13 residues. The receptor's source is a woman aged 60-70 years in good health and CMV-seropositive. Sequencing was done on a sample of PBMCs. J is TRBJ1-1 and V is TRBV5-6; D uncertain. The CDR3 sequence: CASSLGFLSEAFF. The CDR3 nucleotides read TGTGCCAGCAGCTTGGGTTTCTTATCCGAAGCTTTCTTT.